This is a list of T cell receptor beta chains from one sample in a study of CD8 T cells in ankylosing spondylitis. TCRdb re-called the 5' RACE reads through MiXCR, storing one row per CDR3 protein. The sample lists about 130,000 distinct CDR3 sequences; roughly 9% were seen once. The sample consisted of blood, either unsorted or a sorted T cell fraction (not recorded which). These receptors all stem from a male donor with ankylosing spondylitis or in good health (not recorded which). Each CDR3 is given with its conserved first and last residue. D genes are given only for firm matches. Part of the rows lack a size; the others show once, few, many or a class for expanded clones.

V	length	J	D	size	CDR3	DNA
TRBV3-1	17	TRBJ2-1	TRBD2	many	CASSQLAGETLYNEQFF	TGTGCCAGCAGCCAACTAGCGGGAGAGACCCTCTACAATGAGCAGTTCTTC
TRBV6-5	14	TRBJ1-5	-	-	CASSYAGADQPQHF	TGTGCCAGCAGTTACGCGGGGGCGGATCAGCCCCAGCATTTT
TRBV20-1	14	TRBJ2-7	-	many	CSAENSGPPYEQYF	TGCAGTGCAGAAAATTCCGGGCCACCCTACGAGCAGTACTTC
TRBV5-1	15	TRBJ1-2	-	many	CASSEQGTETYGYTF	TGCGCCAGCAGCGAACAGGGAACCGAAACCTATGGCTACACCTTC
TRBV7-2	16	TRBJ1-5	TRBD1	many	CASSSHSGTVNQPQHF	TGTGCCAGCAGCTCCCACTCCGGGACAGTCAATCAGCCCCAGCATTTT
TRBV5-1	16	TRBJ2-1	TRBD2	many	CASIRTGTSGYNEQFF	TGCGCCAGCATCCGAACCGGGACTAGCGGGTACAATGAGCAGTTCTTC
TRBV6-2/TRBV6-3	13	TRBJ2-2	-	many	CASTPNDTGELFF	TGTGCCAGCACTCCGAACGACACCGGGGAGCTGTTTTTT
TRBV20-1	13	TRBJ2-3	-	many	CSEDSPVTDTQYF	TGCAGCGAGGATAGCCCAGTCACCGATACGCAGTATTTT
TRBV11-2	16	TRBJ2-2	-	-	CASSRKGDMPTGELFF	TGTGCCAGCAGCCGAAAGGGGGACATGCCCACCGGGGAGCTGTTTTTT
TRBV7-8	15	TRBJ1-1	-	-	CASSPRVVANTEAFF	TGTGCCAGCAGCCCGCGGGTGGTTGCGAACACTGAAGCTTTCTTT
TRBV4-3	15	TRBJ2-3	-	-	CASSQEAGGTDTQYF	TGCGCCAGCAGCCAAGAAGCAGGGGGGACAGATACGCAGTATTTT
TRBV12-3/TRBV12-4	15	TRBJ1-1	-	few	CASSRSLSMNTEAFF	TGTGCCAGCAGTCGAAGTCTGAGTATGAACACTGAAGCTTTCTTT
TRBV4-2	15	TRBJ2-1	-	many	CASSQEQTDYNEQFF	TGTGCCAGCAGCCAAGAGCAGACGGACTACAATGAGCAGTTCTTC
TRBV3-1	15	TRBJ2-7	-	-	CATSQGSGFPYEQYF	TGTGCCACCAGCCAAGGTTCAGGGTTCCCCTACGAGCAGTACTTC
TRBV5-1	13	TRBJ2-5	-	many	CASSLGGRETQYF	TGCGCCAGCAGCTTGGGCGGCCGGGAGACCCAGTACTTC
TRBV14	14	TRBJ2-2	-	-	CASSQELYAGELFF	TGTGCCAGCAGCCAAGAATTGTACGCCGGGGAGCTGTTTTTT
TRBV9	14	TRBJ1-5	-	many	CASSVDSGGQPQHF	TGTGCCAGCAGCGTAGATTCGGGGGGGCAGCCCCAGCATTTT
TRBV25-1	15	TRBJ2-1	TRBD2	many	CASSTIAGLGDEQFF	TGTGCCAGCAGCACTATAGCGGGACTGGGCGATGAGCAGTTCTTC
TRBV5-1	14	TRBJ2-1	-	-	CASSPAEWDNEQFF	TGCGCCAGCAGCCCGGCGGAGTGGGACAATGAGCAGTTCTTC
TRBV12-3/TRBV12-4	13	TRBJ1-3	-	many	CASGVGTGNTIYF	TGTGCATCCGGGGTAGGAACTGGAAACACCATATATTTT
TRBV29-1	18	TRBJ1-1	-	-	CSVEDSFREAFMNTEAFF	TGCAGCGTTGAAGATAGTTTTAGGGAAGCCTTCATGAACACTGAAGCTTTCTTT
TRBV20-1	14	TRBJ2-7	TRBD2	many	CSAPLAGGPYEQYF	TGCAGTGCTCCTCTAGCGGGAGGGCCTTACGAGCAGTACTTC
TRBV20-1	13	TRBJ2-7	TRBD1	many	CSAPVQGAHEQYF	TGCAGTGCTCCCGTACAGGGGGCGCACGAGCAGTACTTC
TRBV12-3/TRBV12-4	13	TRBJ1-2	-	many	CASSFVGGGGYTF	TGTGCCAGCAGTTTTGTGGGGGGTGGTGGCTACACCTTC
TRBV5-1	16	TRBJ2-3	TRBD1	many	CASSATGTGGPDTQYF	TGCGCCAGCAGCGCAACCGGGACAGGGGGCCCAGATACGCAGTATTTT
TRBV4-2	15	TRBJ2-1	-	many	CASSQDRGGNNEQFF	TGTGCCAGCAGCCAAGATCGAGGTGGGAACAATGAGCAGTTCTTC
TRBV7-2	16	TRBJ1-3	-	many	CASSLDPAGPGNTIYF	TGTGCCAGCAGCTTAGACCCCGCCGGACCAGGAAACACCATATATTTT
TRBV3-1	16	TRBJ2-3	-	-	CASSPYSGSSTDTQYF	TGTGCCAGCAGCCCGTACTCTGGGAGCAGCACAGATACGCAGTATTTT
TRBV11-2	15	TRBJ2-1	-	many	CASSYRARGGDEQFF	TGTGCCAGCAGTTACAGGGCCCGGGGTGGGGATGAGCAGTTCTTC
TRBV11-2	16	TRBJ2-7	TRBD1	-	CASSLDSGQFSYEQYF	TGTGCCAGCAGCTTAGATTCGGGACAGTTTTCCTACGAGCAGTACTTC
TRBV6-2/TRBV6-3	17	TRBJ2-7	TRBD2	-	CASSYSSQAGVPYEQYF	TGTGCCAGCAGTTACTCGTCCCAAGCGGGAGTCCCCTACGAGCAGTACTTC
TRBV6-1	14	TRBJ2-1	TRBD2	few	CASSELAGENEQFF	TGTGCCAGCAGTGAACTAGCGGGAGAGAATGAGCAGTTCTTC
TRBV7-7	16	TRBJ2-5	TRBD2	many	CASSALGTSGQETQYF	TGTGCCAGCAGCGCACTCGGGACTAGCGGACAAGAGACCCAGTACTTC
TRBV7-9	16	TRBJ2-5	TRBD1	many	CASSFPPGQGVETQYF	TGTGCCAGCAGCTTTCCCCCGGGACAGGGGGTCGAGACCCAGTACTTC
TRBV28	14	TRBJ1-2	TRBD1	few	CASSLGQGGHGYTF	TGTGCCAGCAGTTTGGGACAGGGAGGGCATGGCTACACCTTC